This TCR beta chain derives from a study of T-cell memory formation after mild COVID-19. Overall study context: The study found TCR clusters largely donor specific. The study, taken as a whole, reports: Those CD4+ clones that contracted were mainly in CM and EM (CD8+ ones in EMRA). CD4+ bias marked clones expanding day 15 to 37, unlike balanced contracting clones.

Comment on this clonotype: The antigen is unknown.

Libraries for TCRalpha and TCRbeta carried sample barcodes and unique molecular identifiers via 5'RACE. TCRdb re-derived calls from the 5' RACE reads in MiXCR, one entry per CDR3 protein. The profile shows approximately 300,000 distinct CDR3 sequences, approximately 15% of them singletons. CDR3 length: 12 residues. The germline V gene has CDR1 GTSNPN and CDR2 SVGIG (reference sequence). Trimming cost V 2 bases and J 1 base, with 6 bases left between them. This clonotype originated in a man between 18 and 35 years old who had mild COVID-19 (a few samples of this study predate the infection). Cell type and time point are not known. This chain uses TRBV30 with TRBJ2-7; unclear D gene. Input material: PBMCs or a T cell subset sorted from them (not recorded which). This CDR3 is CAWSSTSYEQYF. Here the CDR3 DNA reads TGTGCCTGGAGTTCGACGTCCTACGAGCAGTACTTC.